This TCR beta chain came from a study of CD8 T cells in ankylosing spondylitis. Study results and caveats: Disease-associated clones were CD8+ and fairly uncommon in peripheral blood. The study looked at matched synovial fluid samples from ankylosing spondylitis patients. Disease-linked clones were reported to be significantly enriched there. Seemingly distinctive of ankylosing spondylitis blood was a TCR beta motif formed by eight highly homologous variants. There were earlier reports of some motif variants in reactive arthritis synovial fluid and blood.

Notes on this clonotype: Antigen unknown.

As the method for making TCR beta libraries, quantitative 5'-RACE with molecular barcodes was used. One entry per CDR3 protein results from TCRdb running MiXCR on the 5' RACE reads. The data contain about 390,000 distinct CDR3 sequences, 20% to 25% of them singletons. The sequenced sample consisted of blood, either unsorted or a sorted T cell fraction (not recorded which). The clonotype comes from a male donor with ankylosing spondylitis.

CDR3 in DNA: TGTGCCAGCAGTCTCTTAATTGCCAGTCCAGATACGCAGTATTTT. Residues: CASSLLIASPDTQYF. The chain joins TRBV2 to TRBJ2-3; D is unresolved. V was cut by 5 bases and J by 4 bases, with 16 bases left in between. This CDR3 is built from 15 residues. Germline V gene data show CDR1 as SNHLY and CDR2 as FYNNEI. The full variable domain, rest sourced from reference TRBV2 and TRBJ2-3, is EPEVTQTPSHQVTQMGQEVILRCVPISNHLYFYWYRQILGQKVEFLVSFYNNEISEKSEIFDDQFSVERPDGSNFTLKIRSTKLEDSAMYFCASSLLIASPDTQYFGPGTRLTVL.